This entry features one T cell receptor beta chain sequence. Its antigen is not identified. This record comes from a study of Ad26.COV2.S vaccination and SARS-CoV-2 variants. General observations from the study: Vaccine and placebo recipients had comparable breadth of non-spike TCRs. Placebo recipients showed lower spike-specific TCR breadth than vaccinees.

CDR3 length: 22 residues. Repertoires were generated with immunoSEQ multiplex PCR, while TCRdb's copy carries only in-frame clones and drops some. The sample lists roughly 450,000 clones; approximately 92% were seen once. The treatment was: some 19 received Ad26.COV2.S at low or high dose, single or two shots; a few received placebo; per-sample allocation not given. Sample collection was performed on day 63 after the first vaccine or placebo injection. In Boston, the donor was an adult between 18-55 years of age. Material: peripheral blood, obtained in a trial of Ad26.COV2.S vaccine versus placebo. The TCR sequence derives from a person between 18 and 65 years old who received the Ad26.COV2.S COVID-19 vaccine or a placebo. This chain links TRBV21-1 with TRBJ2-7; the D call of TRBD2 is as the table states it, not checked on the DNA. TRBV21-1 is reported as a pseudogene. Written as DNA, the CDR3 is TGTGCCAGCAGCAAAGCGCGCATATCACCGGGACTAGCGGGAGGTAACTCCTACGAGCAGTACTTC. This translates into CASSKARISPGLAGGNSYEQYF.